This T cell receptor (beta chain) originates from a study of blood T cell repertoires in COVID-19. The CDR3 totals 14 residues. Looked up from germline, CDR1 is SGHRS and CDR2 is YFSETQ. Trimming shortened V by 4 bases and J by 2 bases, and 12 bases separated the two germline ends. Clones were read by immunoSEQ multiplex PCR, and TCRdb kept only the in-frame ones, dropping some. The table records 200,000 or so clones, around 87% of them present only once. The V and J genes are TRBV5-1 and TRBJ1-1; D unresolved. The sequence came from a man aged 55 to 70 with acute or convalescent COVID-19. Material for sequencing was peripheral blood. This CDR3 is CASSLRSANTEAFF. The CDR3 DNA reads as TGCGCCAGCAGCCTCCGCAGCGCCAACACTGAAGCTTTCTTT.